Listed here is a single T cell receptor beta chain. The data derive from a study of T cell changes during pregnancy in multiple sclerosis. Trimming at V came to 6 bases and at J to 2 bases, leaving 3 bases not matched to a gene. Germline loops: CDR1 MNHEY, CDR2 SMNVEV (reference sequence). The CDR3 totals 13 residues. Clones were read by immunoSEQ multiplex PCR, and TCRdb kept only the in-frame ones, dropping some. This table holds under 50,000 clones, more than 90% found once. The TCR comes from a female donor with multiple sclerosis, enrolled in a pregnancy study. This specimen was CD8+ T cells from peripheral blood mononuclear cells, taken in the third trimester of pregnancy. The rearrangement links TRBV27 to TRBJ1-2; 7 bases agree with TRBD1. The CDR3 region is CASSMTGNYGYTF. CDR3 DNA: TGTGCCAGCAGCATGACAGGGAACTATGGCTACACCTTC.